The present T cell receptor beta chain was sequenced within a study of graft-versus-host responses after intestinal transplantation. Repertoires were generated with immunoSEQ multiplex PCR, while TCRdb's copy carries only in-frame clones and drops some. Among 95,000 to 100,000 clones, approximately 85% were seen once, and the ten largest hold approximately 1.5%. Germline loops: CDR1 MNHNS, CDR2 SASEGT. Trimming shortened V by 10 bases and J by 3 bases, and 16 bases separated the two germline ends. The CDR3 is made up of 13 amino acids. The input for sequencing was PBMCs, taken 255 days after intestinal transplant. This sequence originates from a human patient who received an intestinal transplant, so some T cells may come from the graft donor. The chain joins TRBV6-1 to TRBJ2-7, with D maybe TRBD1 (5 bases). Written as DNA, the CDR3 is TGTGCCACATTTCTCACAGGTGACTACGAGCAGTACTTC. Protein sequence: CATFLTGDYEQYF.